The next 10 T cell receptor beta chains were all read from a single sample in a study of blood T cell repertoires in COVID-19. Assay used: immunoSEQ multiplex PCR; TCRdb lists only in-frame clones, some missing. The data show some 26,000 clones, about 90% seen once. The sequencing sample was made of peripheral blood. The receptor set was obtained from a woman aged 45-60 years with active COVID-19.

This clone has a single count. V and J are TRBV5-1 and TRBJ2-7, with 9 bases identical to TRBD1. This CDR3 region has 16 residues. Unmatched junction bases numbered 8, after V lost 0 bases and J lost 4 bases. Germline V gives CDR1 SGHRS, CDR2 YFSETQ. In nucleotides, the CDR3 is TGCGCCAGCAGCTTGGTAGCCGGGACAGGGACATACGAGCAGTACTTC. It is translated as CASSLVAGTGTYEQYF.

The chain carries TRBV5-5 and TRBJ2-7; no clear D gene. The germline gives CDR1 SGHKS, CDR2 YYEKEE (reference sequence). V lost 7 bases and J lost 5, with 10 bases in between. This CDR3 has 11 residues. The CDR3: CASEAVNEQYF. In DNA form, the CDR3 reads TGTGCCAGCGAGGCGGTGAACGAGCAGTACTTC.

The chain has TRBV7-2 and TRBJ1-1; unclear D gene. The germline V and J ends were trimmed by 9 bases and 4 bases, with 12 bases remaining between them. The CDR3 has 12 residues. Germline V gene lookup returns CDR1 SGHTA and CDR2 FQGNSA. DNA of the CDR3: TGTGCCAGTAAGACAAATCCCACTGAAGCTTTCTTT. It translates to CASKTNPTEAFF.

The chain carries TRBV27 and TRBJ2-3, with 8 bases lining up with TRBD2. The germline gives CDR1 MNHEY, CDR2 SMNVEV (reference sequence). The CDR3 sequence is 13 residues long. J lost 4 bases, V lost 5 bases, and 2 bases had no gene match. The CDR3 DNA sequence: TGTGCCAGCAGTACACTAGCGGCAGATACGCAGTATTTT. Residues: CASSTLAADTQYF.

V usage is TRBV5-1 and J usage is TRBJ2-2; 8 nucleotides line up with TRBD1. This CDR3 spans 14 amino acids. Per the germline V gene, CDR1 is SGHRS and CDR2 is YFSETQ. J was trimmed by 7 bases and V by 6 bases; bases with no gene match: 8. CDR3 amino acids: CASTAAGGGGELFF. The CDR3 bases are TGCGCCAGCACCGCGGCAGGGGGCGGCGGGGAGCTGTTTTTT.

V and J are TRBV28 and TRBJ1-2; TRBD1 matches at 10 bases. J lost 6 bases, V lost 3 bases, and 10 bases had no gene match. Germline lookup yields CDR1 MDHEN and CDR2 SYDVKM. The CDR3 extends over 16 amino acids. In DNA, the CDR3 is TGTGCCAGCAGTTTTAGGGCGACAGGGGGCAGCCATGGCTACACCTTC. Protein: CASSFRATGGSHGYTF.

V and J are TRBV7-2 and TRBJ1-4; D is ambiguous. The CDR3 contains 15 residues. V was cut by 5 bases and J by 8 bases, with 18 bases left in between. Germline CDR1 is SGHTA and CDR2 is FQGNSA. The DNA of the CDR3 is TGTGCCAGCAGCCCCCCAAACAGCAGAGGGGAAAAACTGTTTTTT. Translated, it gives CASSPPNSRGEKLFF.

This chain joins TRBV9 and TRBJ1-3; D remains unclear. Trimming shortened V by 0 bases and J by 3 bases, and 10 bases separated the two germline ends. Germline loops: CDR1 SGDLS, CDR2 YYNGEE. This CDR3 is 15 amino acids long. In DNA form, the CDR3 reads TGTGCCAGCAGCGTAGAAGGGAGCCGTGGAAACACCATATATTTT. It is translated as CASSVEGSRGNTIYF.

This chain connects TRBV27 to TRBJ1-6; 11 positions match TRBD1. Looked up from germline, CDR1 is MNHEY and CDR2 is SMNVEV (reference sequence). J lost 6 bases, V lost 4 bases, and 8 bases had no gene match. The CDR3 has 17 amino acids. The CDR3 sequence: CASSSGQGAMINSPLHF. CDR3 DNA: TGTGCCAGCAGTTCCGGACAGGGGGCGATGATTAATTCACCCCTCCACTTT.

V and J are TRBV28 and TRBJ2-3, with D possibly matching TRBD2 (5 bases). Germline CDR1 is MDHEN and CDR2 is SYDVKM. The CDR3 consists of 16 residues. V was cut by 5 bases and J by 5 bases, with 20 bases left in between. CDR3: CASSPPTGREGDTQYF. DNA of the CDR3: TGTGCCAGCAGTCCCCCTACCGGGCGCGAGGGAGATACGCAGTATTTT.